This T cell receptor beta chain was identified in a study of cytomegalovirus exposure and HLA in healthy donors (dated by TCRdb to about 2017). About the study as a whole: In an earlier analysis of roughly 500 of the donors, under 300 Gb of sequence data and just under 120 million unique TCR beta sequences from about 179 million T cells were reported. An early release that covered more than 550 HLA-typed donors contained approximately 300 gigabases of sequencing data and about 93 million unique TCR sequences. Of the roughly 430 genotyped donors, roughly 85% fell in the genetic ancestry cluster associated with self-reported Caucasian donors. The aim of the study was to test whether cataloging public T cell receptors could identify signatures of past pathogen exposure. The T cell repertoires of some 670 subjects were profiled by immunosequencing and related to cytomegalovirus serostatus. In addition to the first cohort of 500 to 850 subjects, a separate validation cohort of 130 or so different subjects was used. The study combined high-throughput TCR immunosequencing, statistical association of individual TCRs with disease status, and machine learning to predict cytomegalovirus infection status. To study patterns of TCR occurrence, a later analysis re-analyzed previously published TCR beta repertoires from 600 to 750 donors and added high-resolution HLA genotyping. Rather than using new phenotypic data, the later analysis identified candidate immune exposures from TCR beta sequences and from how often those sequences occurred across donors. To decide whether each TCR beta V gene segment behaved as functional or pseudogenic, an earlier analysis of approximately 590 of the donors relied on high-throughput TCR beta sequencing. Donor age, sex, ethnicity and CMV serostatus were compiled alongside the repertoire data. A later genetic analysis used genome-wide SNP genotypes for about 60% of the 666 donors, treating that subset as a discovery cohort. Every discovery cohort repertoire had been produced on one sequencing platform. Class I and class II HLA loci were covered by the typing at four-digit resolution. Typing coverage differed by locus: A, B, C, DRB1 and DQB1 were typed in roughly 620-630 donors, DQA1 in about 500, DPA1 in 600 to 610, and DPB1 in 472. Four or five DR-DQ haplotypes were handled as single units for association and clustering because linkage in the cohort was strong. Across some 400 genotyped donors of the cohort, an average of about 240,000 unique TCR beta nucleotide sequences per donor were sequenced, and around 19% of those sequences were non-productive. Points the paper makes about the study in general: Linkage disequilibrium might explain the correlated functional status among segregating V segments, but an unknown experimental factor could not be ruled out. The presence/absence analyses assumed that sequencing depth was roughly uniform across donors, and that assumption may not be true. In vitro tests confirmed that three of the cytomegalovirus-associated TCR beta chains recognize cytomegalovirus antigens. A further reported finding was that TCR beta sequences accurately predicted the HLA-A and HLA-B alleles for most subjects in the first cohort. In a later genetic analysis, a missense DCLRE1C variant was associated with V-gene and J-gene trimming of TCR beta chains, and the association was replicated in an independent cohort. Broadly in line with IMGT annotations, most TCR beta V segments showed up in productive rearrangements about 87% or about 30% of the time in an earlier analysis of 587 of the donors. In a later analysis, TCR association rates were found to vary across HLA loci, with the most associated TCRs seen for DRB1 alleles and the fewest for HLA-C alleles. Compared with equally common non-associated chains, HLA-associated TCR beta chains in a later analysis were more clonally expanded and had lower generation probabilities. Cytomegalovirus status was reported to be diagnosed by the classifier with high specificity and sensitivity in both the original and validation cohorts. It was suggested by the authors that the approach could potentially be generalized to other disease states and immunological phenotypes. A later analysis associated 16,951 TCR beta sequences with specific HLA alleles at a false discovery rate of 0.05. Because counts were too low, about 15 rarely observed V segments, including chromosome 9 orphons, were left out of the earlier analysis of some 640 of the donors. CMV serostatus was the only immune exposure information available for the cohort. A later genetic analysis reported fewer N-insertions in productive TCRs among donors in an Asian-associated ancestry cluster than the roughly 720-donor mean. Most TCR sequences were observed very rarely across donors, whereas some public TCRs were present in many individuals. The 87-base-pair reads could not distinguish some IMGT-functional V segments, including TRBV6-2 and TRBV6-3, so those segments were excluded. Strong co-occurrence of HLA alleles, especially DR and DQ, made assigning TCR associations to individual alleles difficult. Because some donors lacked HLA typing at each locus, the association tests relied only on the typed subset. A cluster of highly shared sequence variants was judged likely to be a technical artifact of the sequencing pipeline. In the study, around 150 TCR beta chains were listed as associated with cytomegalovirus. In a later analysis, several top co-occurrence clusters were reported to appear linked to parvovirus B19, influenza, CMV and Epstein-Barr virus. According to a later analysis, most CMV-associated TCR beta chains appeared to be HLA-restricted, and the HLA associations seemed to be driven largely by CMV exposure. Only TCR beta chains were sequenced in this cohort, and the absence of alpha or paired-chain data limited detectable features.

The germline V gene (reference sequence) yields SGHKS for CDR1 and YYEKEE for CDR2. V gives up 4 bases and J gives up 5 bases, and the segment between their germline ends measures 22 bases. The CDR3 spans 17 residues, from the cysteine through the phenylalanine. The only DNA kept is the CDR3, 51 bases in frame from the first base. Receptor libraries were prepared by the immunoSEQ multiplex PCR assay. The multiplex PCR relied on a mix of 60 forward primers for TCR Vbeta segments and 13 reverse primers for TCR Jbeta segments. The CDR3 region of rearranged TCR beta genes was amplified from genomic DNA by a multiplex PCR assay. Amplified TCR beta libraries were sequenced as 87-base-pair reads on the Illumina HiSeq System. As for the original processing: In a later analysis, some 80 million unique TCR beta chains were counted across the roughly 670 repertoires, and around 10 million of these chains were shared by at least two donors. A nearest-neighbor algorithm error-corrected the raw reads and collapsed the reads into unique sequences, merging closely related sequences to remove PCR and sequencing errors. V, D and J gene segments were assigned by aligning CDR3 sequences to IMGT reference sequences. Each retained sequence needed at least a six-nucleotide match to both a V gene segment and a J gene segment. Rearrangements were called productive when the CDR3 lacked stop codons and stayed in frame with V and J; all others were non-productive. CDR3 was defined by IMGT convention, running from the second conserved V-encoded cysteine to the conserved J-encoded phenylalanine. Sequences without an unambiguous match to a single V gene segment were excluded from the earlier analysis of a few hundred of the donors. An earlier analysis of over 450 of the donors classified V segments as functional when productive rearrangements were above 56.7% and as segregating when the standard deviation between donors was above 5%. A statistical classification framework was developed to diagnose cytomegalovirus status using the catalog of TCR beta chain sequences. V and J gene assignment, in a later analysis, came from comparing TCR nucleotide sequences with IMGT/GENE-DB human TR gene sequences. In a later analysis, CDR3 sequences and most-parsimonious VDJ recombination scenarios were assigned using the TCRdist pipeline. In a later analysis, each TCR beta chain was defined by its CDR3 amino acid sequence together with its V-gene family, and reads without a unique V-gene family were excluded. To address suspected cross-contamination and a sequencing artifact, a later analysis removed roughly 640 highly shared, low-generation-probability nucleotide sequences. In a later analysis, a clonal expansion index for each public chain was calculated from normalized within-repertoire ranks of inferred template counts. In a later analysis, generation probabilities were computed with a VDJ recombination model fitted to out-of-frame rearrangements, and the resulting probabilities were checked against IGoR. In a later analysis, TCR-TCR, TCR-HLA and TCR-CMV co-occurrence was scored with hypergeometric tests, and a repertoire-size bias correction was applied to TCR pairs. In a later analysis, false discovery rates were estimated by permuting HLA or CMV assignments 20 times. In a later analysis, co-occurring TCRs were grouped using DBSCAN, with TCRdist sequence similarity added in when clustering inside HLA-allele-positive subsets. For co-occurrence clustering, repertoires with fewer than 30,000 or more than 120,000 public chains were excluded, along with a handful of repertoires with anomalous nucleotide sharing. This is the immuneACCESS table as TCRdb keeps it, with only in-frame sequences that have V and J called. A part of the clones is gone; compared with another copy, unresolved V genes explain less than half, and the rest is unexplained. V and J calls and clone size are as listed in that table; D and trimming were resolved from the DNA. This sample lists 75,000 to 95,000 clones; 90% were detected once. Around 2.5% of the sample lies in the top ten.

In total, roughly 670 healthy bone marrow donors made up the cohort. At the time of sampling, every cohort member was nominally healthy, though immune exposures that went unrecorded were likely present. The donor tested CMV seronegative and was one of the 352 seronegative cohort members. A peripheral blood sample was provided by each donor, and peripheral blood mononuclear cells were used for TCR beta sequencing. Genomic DNA was extracted from the blood cell samples with the Qiagen DNeasy Blood Extraction Kit. Note on this clone: What this receptor recognizes is not known. No much larger clonotype is one base removed from it; base qualities were not supplied.

Sequencing was done on a sample of PBMCs. This TCR derives from a man between 18 and 35 years old in good health and CMV-seronegative. The chain uses TRBV5-5 and TRBJ2-1; TRBD1 is perhaps the D gene, given 6 matching bases. In nucleotide form, the sequence is TGTGCCAGCAGCCGACTACAGGGCTCGCTGGGAAACAATGAGCAGTTCTTC. It codes for CASSRLQGSLGNNEQFF.